The 16 T cell receptor beta chains reported below all come from one sample, sequenced in a study of cytomegalovirus exposure and HLA in healthy donors. Primers for the PCR totalled 60 Vbeta and 13 Jbeta. The repertoire was sequenced with immunoSEQ multiplex PCR; TCRdb's copy has only in-frame clones and lacks some. The sample contains some 110,000 clones, approximately 79% of which appear only once. Sequences were obtained from PBMCs. The receptors were gathered from a man aged 50 to 59 in good health and CMV-seropositive.

This clone was counted only a few times. The V and J genes are TRBV7-6 and TRBJ1-1; D call uncertain. V gave up 2 bases and J gave up 1 base, with 8 bases separating them. Germline V gene lookup returns CDR1 SGHVS and CDR2 FNYEAQ. The CDR3 has 14 amino acids. The CDR3, as DNA: TGTGCCAGCAGCTTAACGCGGAAGAACACTGAAGCTTTCTTT. Translated, it gives CASSLTRKNTEAFF.

This clone was picked up one time. The J gene is TRBJ1-6, the V gene TRBV6-6, with 10 bases aligning to TRBD1. CDR3 length: 15 residues. V gave up 5 bases and J gave up 7 bases; unmatched junction bases: 5. Germline CDR1 and CDR2: MNHNY and SVGAGI (reference sequence). The CDR3 reads CASSVRGQGNSPLHF. In nucleotides, the CDR3 is TGTGCCAGCAGTGTCCGGGGACAGGGGAATTCACCCCTCCACTTT.

The gene calls are TRBV5-1 and TRBJ2-5; perhaps TRBD1 as D (6 bases). Germline CDR1 reads SGHRS; CDR2 reads YFSETQ. The CDR3 sequence is 16 residues long. V gave up 0 bases and J gave up 2 bases, with 14 bases separating them. CDR3: CASSLAVGAGQETQYF. CDR3 DNA sequence: TGCGCCAGCAGCTTGGCCGTGGGGGCAGGTCAAGAGACCCAGTACTTC.

This clone was recorded a few times. This rearrangement joins TRBV7-9 to TRBJ2-1; 14 nucleotides agree with TRBD2. Trimming cost V 5 bases and J 5 bases; bases outside gene matches: 5. The CDR3 length is 16 residues. Germline V gene lookup returns CDR1 SEHNR and CDR2 FQNEAQ (reference sequence). This CDR3 is CASSPWGLAGDNEQFF. The CDR3 DNA follows: TGTGCCAGCAGCCCGTGGGGACTAGCGGGGGACAATGAGCAGTTCTTC.

This sequence joins TRBV5-1 and TRBJ1-2, with TRBD1 as a possible D gene (6 bases). This CDR3 contains 15 residues. Trimming removed 4 bases at V and 4 bases at J, with 17 bases between. Germline lookup yields CDR1 SGHRS and CDR2 YFSETQ. CDR3 coding DNA: TGCGCCAGCAGCCCAGCAGGGGACCAAATCTATGGCTACACCTTC. It yields the protein CASSPAGDQIYGYTF. The whole variable domain, filled in from reference TRBV5-1 and TRBJ1-2, reads KAGVTQTPRYLIKTRGQQVTLSCSPISGHRSVSWYQQTPGQGLQFLFEYFSETQRNKGNFPGRFSGRQFSNSRSEMNVSTLELGDSALYLCASSPAGDQIYGYTFGSGTRLTVV.

This chain links TRBV6-5 with TRBJ2-1, with 7 bases aligning to TRBD2. The V gene's germline CDR1 is MNHEY and CDR2 SVGAGI. The CDR3 length is 13 residues. V shed 5 bases and J 12 bases; nucleotides not matched to a gene: 10. The CDR3 bases are TGTGCCAGCAGTCCGAACCGACTAGCTGGGCAGTTCTTC. Its translation is CASSPNRLAGQFF.

The J gene is TRBJ1-1, the V gene TRBV5-1; a weak D match, TRBD1 (5 bases). The germline V gene encodes CDR1 SGHRS and CDR2 YFSETQ. The CDR3 is 14 residues long. Deletions cut 3 bases from V and 0 bases from J, with 9 bases between. DNA for the CDR3: TGCGCCAGCAGCTCGACAGCCATGAACACTGAAGCTTTCTTT. Protein: CASSSTAMNTEAFF. Full variable domain (rest looked up from reference TRBV5-1 and TRBJ1-1): KAGVTQTPRYLIKTRGQQVTLSCSPISGHRSVSWYQQTPGQGLQFLFEYFSETQRNKGNFPGRFSGRQFSNSRSEMNVSTLELGDSALYLCASSSTAMNTEAFFGQGTRLTVV.

In its sample, this clone was seen a few times. V usage is TRBV28 and J usage is TRBJ1-5, with D unresolved. V was clipped by 2 bases and J by 9 bases, with 5 bases between them. This CDR3 comprises 11 residues. The germline V gene has CDR1 MDHEN and CDR2 SYDVKM. The CDR3 nucleotides read TGTGCCAGCAGTTTAGCAGGGCCCCAGCATTTT. Encoded protein: CASSLAGPQHF.

The chain carries TRBV7-6 and TRBJ1-2; TRBD1 is a possible D gene (6 bases). Germline CDR1 reads SGHVS; CDR2 reads FNYEAQ. CDR3 length: 14 amino acids. Trimming pared 5 bases from V and 6 bases from J, leaving 16 bases between. The CDR3 DNA reads TGTGCCAGCAGCCGAACAAGGGGGGGCGATGGCTACACCTTC. It specifies CASSRTRGGDGYTF.

V gene TRBV5-1 combines with J gene TRBJ2-5; the match to TRBD2 covers 7 bases. The CDR3 runs to 15 residues. Per the germline V gene, CDR1 is SGHRS and CDR2 is YFSETQ. V lost 4 bases and J lost 5; bases outside the gene matches: 11. The CDR3 here is CASSLAPGGGETQYF. The DNA of the CDR3 is TGCGCCAGCAGCCTGGCCCCGGGAGGTGGTGAGACCCAGTACTTC.

The V and J genes are TRBV29-1 and TRBJ2-2; 7 bases are shared with TRBD2. V dropped 3 bases and J dropped 2; count of bases not matched to a gene: 6. This CDR3 is built from 15 residues. CDR1 and CDR2 (germline): SQVTM, ANQGSEA. The CDR3 nucleotides are TGCAGCGTTGATGCGGGAGCCTTAAACACCGGGGAGCTGTTTTTT. This sequence encodes CSVDAGALNTGELFF.

The rearrangement joins TRBV7-8 to TRBJ2-5; 9 bases line up with TRBD2. This CDR3 has 15 amino acids. The junction had 10 bases not matched to a gene; V was cut back by 7 bases and J by 4 bases. Germline CDR1 is SGHVS and CDR2 is FQNEAQ. DNA for the CDR3: TGTGCCAGCATCGAAGAGCGGGGGGCGGGAGAGACCCAGTACTTC. It specifies CASIEERGAGETQYF.

This clone was seen more than once but under ten times. J is TRBJ2-7 and V is TRBV29-1; D ambiguous. CDR3 length: 13 amino acids. Germline lookup yields CDR1 SQVTM and CDR2 ANQGSEA. Trimming stripped 5 bases from V and 1 base from J, with 12 bases between. In DNA, the CDR3 is TGCAGCGTTCGGGTCGTCGGGTCCTACGAGCAGTACTTC. Its translation is CSVRVVGSYEQYF.

The gene calls are TRBV29-1 and TRBJ2-5, with D possibly matching TRBD1 (6 bases). CDR1 and CDR2 from the germline V gene are SQVTM and ANQGSEA. CDR3 size: 14 residues. V lost 3 bases to trimming and J lost 1 base, with 12 bases between them. CDR3 protein: CSVDAGQSQETQYF. As DNA, the CDR3 is TGCAGCGTTGATGCAGGACAGAGCCAAGAGACCCAGTACTTC.

V and J are TRBV29-1 and TRBJ2-7, with D perhaps TRBD2 (6 bases). The CDR3 is made up of 12 amino acids. Germline values: CDR1 SQVTM, CDR2 ANQGSEA. Trimming took 5 bases from V and 6 from J, leaving 14 bases between them. CDR3 coding DNA: TGCAGCGTTAACACAGTCGGGGGCGAGCAGTACTTC. Residues: CSVNTVGGEQYF.

This clone has just a few counts. The chain combines TRBV27 with TRBJ2-5, with D tentatively TRBD2 (5 bases). The ends were cut back, 2 bases at V and 2 bases at J, with 9 bases in the middle. This CDR3 is built from 14 residues. Germline V CDR1 and CDR2: MNHEY, SMNVEV (reference sequence). The CDR3: CASSLKSGQETQYF. The CDR3 DNA reads TGTGCCAGCAGTTTAAAAAGCGGTCAAGAGACCCAGTACTTC.